This record covers a single T cell receptor beta chain. Its antigen target is currently unknown. The sample holds no much larger clone one base away, and base qualities are not on file. The record originates from a study of T cell responses to AZD1222 COVID-19 vaccine (dated by TCRdb to about 2021). Describing the broader study: AZD1222 recipients whose second dose came at about 4 weeks and those whose second dose came at about 12 weeks were combined into one group, since spike-specific TCR depth and breadth did not differ between the two schedules. Trial participants were enrolled into age subgroups of 18-55, 56-69 and 70-plus years, which contained around 150, 28 and 57 TCR-sequenced participants, respectively. A total of 233 trial participants underwent TCR sequencing, of whom roughly 210 received two doses of AZD1222 and approximately 25 received two doses of the MenACWY control vaccine.

The CDR3 regions of human TCRbeta chains were analyzed by immunosequencing. Per the authors' processing: TCRs in the repertoires were compared against a reference library of SARS-CoV-2-specific TCRs that had been generated with the MIRA antigen-specificity platform. Breadth was defined as the fraction of unique TCRs that were SARS-CoV-2-associated, and depth was defined as the fraction of total T cells that were SARS-CoV-2-associated. Using the MIRA data, each spike-specific TCR was assigned both to the spike region to which the TCR was reactive and to a CD4 or CD8 class. Log10-transformed breadth and depth values were compared by one-way ANOVA with Sidak's multiple comparisons tests. What TCRdb holds here is the immuneACCESS table cut down to in-frame rearrangements. Part of the clones is not present; checked against another copy, under half of the missing clones reflect an unresolved V gene, and the others are unexplained. V and J calls and clone size are as listed in that table; D and trimming were resolved from the DNA. The sample includes 90,000 to 100,000 clones, with nearly 90% observed a single time. The biggest ten clones account for approximately 3% of the sample.

CDR1 SGHDT and CDR2 YYEEEE are derived from the germline V gene. The germline ends are 18 bases apart after V is trimmed by 4 bases and J by 2 bases. CDR3 length: 16 amino acids, cysteine to phenylalanine. Just the 48-base CDR3 DNA is kept, in frame starting at base 1. Read against the paper, the sample's time point label means: baseline before first vaccination. Samples from vaccinated people were obtained from the UK trials COV001 and COV002, which included a single-blind randomized controlled phase 2/3 trial of AZD1222 (ChAdOx1 nCoV-19) in healthy adults. For TCRbeta chain sequencing, PBMC samples were collected from trial participants at day 0 and at day 28 after the second dose. General study outcomes and caveats: The 56-69-year group was small, and its depth increase did not reach significance, likely because of low power. Participants were mostly white British and included more females than males, and it was suggested by the authors that clonal diversity may have been underestimated. No day 14 peak-response samples were available, so repertoires were characterized only after the peak T cell response. Epitopes outside the regions mutated in the B.1.351 and B.1.1.7 variants were reportedly recognized by nearly half of the unique spike-specific TCRs. Conclusions about previously exposed vaccinees were limited because only six AZD1222 recipients were SARS-CoV-2 seropositive at baseline. A significant rise in spike-specific TCR breadth and depth was observed after two AZD1222 doses relative to day 0 and relative to MenACWY recipients. The whole spike protein was spanned by vaccine-associated CD4 TCRs, and dominant responses were seen in regions 160-218 and 743-854.

Sequences were derived from peripheral blood, sampled on day 0 of AZD1222 vaccination. The sequence was obtained from an adult in good health. The rearranged chain carries TRBV5-6 and TRBJ1-2, and possibly TRBD1, on 5 matching bases. The DNA sequence is TGTGCCAGCAGCACTTACCGGGACGCAGGGAACTATGGCTACACCTTC. This sequence encodes CASSTYRDAGNYGYTF.